The 28 T cell receptor beta chains given below trace back to one sample, sequenced in a study of blood T cells in healthy people across ages. Next came a second PCR, run for about 6 to 11 cycles, which used a sample-barcoded 5' primer along with a J-beta primer mix. TCRdb re-derived calls from the 5' RACE reads in MiXCR, one entry per CDR3 protein. The profile shows fewer than 1.5 million distinct CDR3 sequences, roughly 40% of them singletons. The sample was blood. The receptor set was obtained from a woman aged 18-30 years in good health.

The chain employs TRBV24-1 and TRBJ1-5; D is perhaps TRBD1 (5 bases). Germline V gene sequence: CDR1 KGHDR, CDR2 SFDVKD. V lost 7 bases and J 0 bases, leaving 18 bases between the germline ends. This CDR3 comprises 17 residues. Written as DNA, the CDR3 is TGTGCCACCAGCCAGGGAGGCGCGTGGGATAGCAATCAGCCCCAGCATTTT. The encoded protein is CATSQGGAWDSNQPQHF.

Details on this clonotype: This may be a read error: a much more frequent sequence differs by one nucleotide. The chain uses TRBV29-1 and TRBJ2-5; TRBD2 matches at 9 bases. CDR1 is SQVTM, CDR2 ANQGSEA, per germline. The CDR3 sequence is 14 residues long. V lost 5 bases to trimming and J lost 0 bases; unmatched junction nucleotides: 4. CDR3 loop: CSVPSGNYQETQYF. DNA of the CDR3: TGCAGCGTTCCTAGCGGGAACTACCAAGAGACCCAGTACTTC.

The chain couples TRBV13 to TRBJ2-1, with D possibly TRBD2 on 6 matching bases. The CDR3 has 13 residues. Trimming pared 7 bases from V and 7 bases from J, leaving 14 bases between. Per germline, CDR1 PRHDT and CDR2 FYEKMQ (reference sequence). The CDR3 loop is CASTTWGRNEQFF. CDR3 nucleotides: TGTGCCAGCACCACCTGGGGGAGGAATGAGCAGTTCTTC.

This chain links TRBV20-1 with TRBJ1-5, with no clear D. CDR3 length equals 14 residues. V lost 0 bases and J 3 bases, leaving 9 bases between the germline ends. In germline, CDR1 is DFQATT, CDR2 SNEGSKA (reference sequence). This chain's CDR3 is CSARDGIPNQPQHF. The CDR3 bases are TGCAGTGCTAGAGACGGCATCCCCAATCAGCCCCAGCATTTT.

The chain employs TRBV2 and TRBJ2-1; D may correspond to TRBD1 or TRBD2 (6 bases each). The germline V gene has CDR1 SNHLY and CDR2 FYNNEI. V lost 11 bases to trimming and J lost 0 bases, with 14 bases between them. This CDR3 contains 14 residues. CDR3 loop: CASGALSSYNEQFF. The CDR3 DNA follows: TGTGCCTCGGGGGCCCTGAGCTCCTACAATGAGCAGTTCTTC. Using reference TRBV2 and TRBJ2-1 for the parts outside the CDR3, the full variable domain is EPEVTQTPSHQVTQMGQEVILRCVPISNHLYFYWYRQILGQKVEFLVSFYNNEISEKSEIFDDQFSVERPDGSNFTLKIRSTKLEDSAMYFCASGALSSYNEQFFGPGTRLTVL.

V usage is TRBV20-1 and J usage is TRBJ1-5; 8 bases align to TRBD1. This CDR3 spans 15 amino acids. Germline values: CDR1 DFQATT, CDR2 SNEGSKA (reference sequence). V lost 5 bases, J lost 7 bases, and 13 bases stayed unmatched. The CDR3 loop reads CSALTGTGESQPQHF. CDR3 nucleotides: TGCAGTGCTCTGACCGGGACAGGAGAAAGCCAGCCCCAGCATTTT.

The sample holds many counts of this clonotype. The rearrangement joins TRBV6-2 or TRBV6-3 to TRBJ2-3; 10 bases match TRBD1. The CDR3 has 15 amino acids. Germline V gene data show CDR1 as MNHEY and CDR2 as SVGEGT. After removal of 7 bases from V and 0 bases from J, the junction contained 4 bases not matched to a gene. The CDR3 coding sequence is TGTGCCAGCACCGCGGGACAGGGGAGCACAGATACGCAGTATTTT. Its protein product is CASTAGQGSTDTQYF.

V and J are TRBV20-1 and TRBJ2-3; 11 nucleotides align to TRBD2. The length of the CDR3 is 16 residues. Germline V gives CDR1 DFQATT, CDR2 SNEGSKA (reference sequence). V dropped 3 bases and J dropped 2; count of bases not matched to a gene: 7. CDR3 residues: CSARTIAGGHTDTQYF. CDR3 bases: TGCAGTGCTAGGACCATAGCGGGGGGGCACACAGATACGCAGTATTTT.

The V call is TRBV4-1, the J call TRBJ2-7; TRBD2 matches at 11 bases. CDR1 and CDR2 from the germline V gene are MGHRA and YSYEKL. V was pared by 2 bases and J by 0 bases, with 6 bases of the junction left unmatched. This CDR3 region has 17 residues. Written as DNA, the CDR3 is TGCGCCAGCAGCCAACGACTAGCGGGATTGTACTCCTACGAGCAGTACTTC. This sequence encodes CASSQRLAGLYSYEQYF.

The rearrangement joins TRBV9 to TRBJ2-3; the D is unclear. The CDR3 extends over 14 amino acids. V lost 4 bases and J 7 bases, leaving 16 bases between the germline ends. The V gene's germline CDR1 is SGDLS and CDR2 YYNGEE. CDR3 nucleotide sequence: TGTGCCAGCAGCTTCACTCGAGATACGAATACGCAGTATTTT. It codes for CASSFTRDTNTQYF.

This clonotype occurred a few times. The chain combines TRBV20-1 with TRBJ1-4; the D is unclear. V lost 3 bases to trimming and J lost 5 bases, with 7 bases between them. This CDR3 spans 12 amino acids. Germline V gives CDR1 DFQATT, CDR2 SNEGSKA (reference sequence). Written as DNA, the CDR3 is TGCAGTGCTAGGGGAGGGAATGAAAAACTGTTTTTT. It encodes CSARGGNEKLFF.

This clonotype was counted ten times or more. The V gene is TRBV20-1, the J gene TRBJ2-4; 7 nucleotides agree with TRBD2. Trimming removed 6 bases from V and 6 bases from J; junction bases left unmatched: 8. The germline CDR1 and CDR2 sequences are DFQATT and SNEGSKA (reference sequence). This CDR3 is built from 13 residues. CDR3 region: CSADPGGGNIQYF. CDR3 in DNA: TGCAGTGCCGACCCTGGCGGGGGAAACATTCAGTACTTC.

This clonotype was seen ten or more times. The chain combines TRBV29-1 with TRBJ2-7; 7 bases line up with TRBD2. This CDR3 comprises 13 residues. CDR1 SQVTM and CDR2 ANQGSEA come from the germline V gene. The V segment lost 6 bases and the J segment 4 bases; nucleotides outside the gene matches: 9. CDR3 sequence (DNA): TGCAGCGTCGTGGGACTATCGGCATACGAGCAGTACTTC. Its translation is CSVVGLSAYEQYF.

This clonotype was seen a handful of times. J is TRBJ2-3 and V is TRBV20-1, with unresolved D. The CDR3 totals 13 residues. The germline gives CDR1 DFQATT, CDR2 SNEGSKA (reference sequence). Trimming pared 0 bases from V and 6 bases from J, leaving 10 bases between. CDR3 protein: CSARDFGSDTQYF. For the CDR3, the DNA is TGCAGTGCTAGAGATTTTGGTTCGGATACGCAGTATTTT.

In its sample, this clonotype was seen a few times. The chain has TRBV25-1 and TRBJ1-1; tentatively, D is TRBD1 (6 bases). CDR3 length: 15 residues. V was shortened by 3 bases and J by 5 bases, with 16 bases between the two germline ends. CDR1 is MGHDK and CDR2 is SYGVNS in the germline V gene. The CDR3 DNA reads TGTGCCAGCAGTGAGCCGGGGACAATGGGAACTGAAGCTTTCTTT. Its translation is CASSEPGTMGTEAFF. The entire variable domain, with the rest obtained from reference TRBV25-1 and TRBJ1-1, is as follows: EADIYQTPRYLVIGTGKKITLECSQTMGHDKMYWYQQDPGMELHLIHYSYGVNSTEKGDLSSESTVSRIRTEHFPLTLESARPSHTSQYLCASSEPGTMGTEAFFGQGTRLTVV.

The rearrangement uses TRBV5-1 and TRBJ2-1, with D perhaps TRBD2 (6 bases). Germline CDR1 reads SGHRS; CDR2 reads YFSETQ. With 1 base removed from V and 1 base from J, the gap between germline ends came to 15 bases. The CDR3 extends over 17 amino acids. CDR3 sequence: CASSLRPGVQSYNEQFF. DNA for the CDR3: TGCGCCAGCAGCTTGAGGCCGGGGGTCCAATCCTACAATGAGCAGTTCTTC.

This clonotype was counted a few times. The gene calls are TRBV18 and TRBJ2-5; D might be TRBD2 (6 bases). This CDR3 has 14 residues. V lost 3 bases and J lost 2, with 10 bases in between. CDR1 and CDR2 (germline): KGHSH, LQKENI. CDR3 loop: CASSPSGNQETQYF. The CDR3 DNA reads as TGTGCCAGCTCACCTAGCGGAAATCAAGAGACCCAGTACTTC.

The chain carries TRBV11-3 and TRBJ2-1, with D perhaps matching TRBD1 or TRBD2 (5 bases each). There are 15 residues in the CDR3. From germline, CDR1 is SGHNT and CDR2 YENEEA. The V gene lost 5 bases and the J gene lost 1 base, with 12 bases spanning the gap. This CDR3 is CASSEGLGSYNEQFF. Here the CDR3 DNA reads TGTGCCAGCAGCGAGGGGCTAGGGTCCTACAATGAGCAGTTCTTC.

The chain employs TRBV6-6 and TRBJ1-4; 7 bases line up with TRBD1. Trimming took 5 bases from V and 3 from J; bases not matched to a gene: 3. This CDR3 has 14 amino acids. Per the germline V gene, CDR1 is MNHNY and CDR2 is SVGAGI (reference sequence). The CDR3 loop reads CASSGTAANEKLFF. The DNA of the CDR3 is TGTGCCAGCAGTGGGACAGCCGCTAATGAAAAACTGTTTTTT.

As to this clonotype: Germline and junction disagree at one end, which may indicate a read error. The rearrangement uses TRBV5-1 and TRBJ1-1, with TRBD1 as a possible D gene (5 bases). This CDR3 comprises 14 residues. Germline values: CDR1 SGHRS, CDR2 YFSETQ. CDR3 protein: CASSFGGVGTEAFF. DNA of the CDR3: TGTGCCAGCAGCTTCGGGGGAGTTGGCACTGAAGCTTTCTTT.

This chain joins TRBV28 and TRBJ2-6; the D is unclear. The CDR3 loop spans 13 amino acids. The ends were cut back, 8 bases at V and 0 bases at J, with 5 bases in the middle. The V gene's germline CDR1 is MDHEN and CDR2 SYDVKM. The CDR3 protein is CASVVSGANVLTF. CDR3 DNA: TGTGCCAGCGTCGTCTCTGGGGCCAACGTCCTGACTTTC.

The J gene is TRBJ1-2, the V gene TRBV20-1; TRBD1 is a possible D gene (5 bases). The CDR3 totals 14 residues. V gave up 5 bases and J gave up 8 bases, with 21 bases separating them. The germline V gene encodes CDR1 DFQATT and CDR2 SNEGSKA (reference sequence). The CDR3 bases are TGCAGTGCTTCCCCCGGAGGGGCAGTCGGAGGCTACACCTTC. Amino acid sequence: CSASPGGAVGGYTF.

This chain uses TRBV27 with TRBJ1-2; 8 nucleotides line up with TRBD1. This CDR3 has 14 amino acids. Germline trimming cut 6 bases from V and 3 bases from J; bases unmatched to any gene: 6. Germline V lookup: CDR1 MNHEY, CDR2 SMNVEV (reference sequence). The CDR3 DNA reads as TGTGCCAGCAGGCCGACAGGGGACTACTATGGCTACACCTTC. Translated: CASRPTGDYYGYTF.

J is TRBJ2-7 and V is TRBV30, with D unclear. The CDR3 spans 11 residues. Germline V gene data show CDR1 as GTSNPN and CDR2 as SVGIG (reference sequence). The V gene lost 0 bases and the J gene lost 7 bases, with 7 bases spanning the gap. The CDR3 is CAWSVNMEQYF. The CDR3 coding sequence is TGTGCCTGGAGTGTGAATATGGAGCAGTACTTC.

The chain links TRBV11-2 to TRBJ2-1, with D perhaps given as TRBD1 or TRBD2 (5 bases each). The CDR3 loop spans 15 amino acids. V was cut by 8 bases and J by 0 bases, with 14 bases left in between. Per germline, CDR1 SGHAT and CDR2 FQNNGV. The CDR3 DNA follows: TGTGCCAGCGGGGGTCCATTCCGCTCCTACAATGAGCAGTTCTTC. Translation gives CASGGPFRSYNEQFF.

The J gene is TRBJ1-2, the V gene TRBV30; TRBD1 aligns across 9 bases. Germline V gives CDR1 GTSNPN, CDR2 SVGIG (reference sequence). V dropped 3 bases and J dropped 5; count of bases not matched to a gene: 1. The CDR3 runs to 12 residues. This CDR3 reads CAWSGTGYGYTF. CDR3 sequence (DNA): TGTGCCTGGAGCGGGACAGGGTATGGCTACACCTTC.

The chain employs TRBV5-1 and TRBJ2-5, with 9 bases identical to TRBD2. V dropped 0 bases and J dropped 4; count of bases not matched to a gene: 7. The CDR3 is made up of 16 amino acids. Germline V gene sequence: CDR1 SGHRS, CDR2 YFSETQ. The DNA for the CDR3 is TGCGCCAGCAGCTTGGCCCGGCTAGCGGGACTAGAGACCCAGTACTTC. Protein product: CASSLARLAGLETQYF.

At least ten counts were recorded for this clonotype. The chain has TRBV29-1 and TRBJ1-1; a possible D gene is TRBD1 (5 bases). Per the germline V gene, CDR1 is SQVTM and CDR2 is ANQGSEA. Trimming cost V 3 bases and J 1 base, with 9 bases left between them. CDR3 length equals 13 residues. The CDR3 DNA reads as TGCAGCGTTGAGGGGGGTGCGAACACTGAAGCTTTCTTT. Translating gives CSVEGGANTEAFF.